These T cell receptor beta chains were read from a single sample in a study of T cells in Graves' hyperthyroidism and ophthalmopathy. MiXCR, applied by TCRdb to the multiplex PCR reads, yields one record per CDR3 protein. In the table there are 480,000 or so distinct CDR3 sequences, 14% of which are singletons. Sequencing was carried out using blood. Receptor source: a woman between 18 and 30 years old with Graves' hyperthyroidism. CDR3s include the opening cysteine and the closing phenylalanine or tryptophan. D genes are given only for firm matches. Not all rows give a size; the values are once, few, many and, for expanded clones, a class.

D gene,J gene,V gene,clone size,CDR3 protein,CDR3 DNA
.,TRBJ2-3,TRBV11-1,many,CASSLWQGNTDTQYF,TGTGCCAGCAGCTTGTGGCAGGGAAACACAGATACGCAGTATTTT
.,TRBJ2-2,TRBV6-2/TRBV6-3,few,CASSSAQGGAPGTGELFF,TGTGCCAGCAGTTCAGCTCAAGGGGGGGCCCCTGGCACCGGGGAGCTGTTTTTT
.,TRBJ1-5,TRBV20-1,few,CSAREGVRPQHF,TGCAGTGCTAGAGAGGGGGTTCGACCCCAGCATTTT
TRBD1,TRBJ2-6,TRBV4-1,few,CASSQEADRAVLGANVLTF,TGCGCCAGCAGCCAGGAGGCCGACAGGGCGGTCCTTGGGGCCAACGTCCTGACTTTC
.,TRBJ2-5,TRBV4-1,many,CASSQGLVQETQYF,TGCGCCAGCAGCCAAGGACTGGTACAAGAGACCCAGTACTTC
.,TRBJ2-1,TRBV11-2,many,CASSSGLPSYNEQFF,TGTGCCAGCAGCTCGGGACTCCCCTCCTACAATGAGCAGTTCTTC
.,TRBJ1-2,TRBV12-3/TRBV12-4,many,CASSLTDYGYTF,TGTGCCAGCAGTTTGACAGACTATGGCTACACCTTC
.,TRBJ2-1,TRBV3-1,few,CASSQGVSDRFLYNEQFF,TGTGCCAGCAGCCAAGGGGTTAGCGACAGATTCCTTTACAATGAGCAGTTCTTC
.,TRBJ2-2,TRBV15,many,CATSRDKSTGELFF,TGTGCCACCAGCAGGGATAAATCCACCGGGGAGCTGTTTTTT
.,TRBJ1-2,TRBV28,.,CASSLFEGQKPAF,TGCGCCAGCAGCCTCTTTGAGGGCCAGAAACCAGCCTTC
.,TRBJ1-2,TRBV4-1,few,CASSPGEGYYGYTF,TGCGCCAGCAGCCCGGGGGAGGGCTACTATGGCTACACCTTC
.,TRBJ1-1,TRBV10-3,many,CAISAGSYTEAFF,TGTGCCATCAGTGCTGGGTCGTACACTGAAGCTTTCTTT
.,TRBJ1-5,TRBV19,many,CASSIPGRDGQPQHF,TGTGCCAGTAGTATCCCCGGCAGGGATGGACAGCCCCAGCATTTT
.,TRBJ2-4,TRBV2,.,CASSVSKNIQYF,TGTGCCAGCAGTGTTTCCAAAAACATTCAGTACTTC
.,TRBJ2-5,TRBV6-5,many,CASSYPQKEAQYF,TGTGCCAGCAGTTACCCCCAGAAAGAGGCCCAGTACTTC
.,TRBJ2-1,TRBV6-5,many,CASSYRLVSYNEQFF,TGTGCCAGCAGTTACCGACTGGTTTCCTACAATGAGCAGTTCTTC
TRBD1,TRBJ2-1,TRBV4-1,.,CASSQLQGGLYNEQFF,TGCGCCAGCAGCCAGCTACAGGGGGGCCTCTACAATGAGCAGTTCTTC
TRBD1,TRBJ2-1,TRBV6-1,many,CASSEAGQGYNEQFF,TGTGCCAGCAGTGAGGCGGGACAGGGCTACAATGAGCAGTTCTTC
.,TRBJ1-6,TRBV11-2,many,CASSQYHRDSPLHF,TGTGCCAGCAGCCAGTACCACAGGGACTCACCCCTCCACTTT
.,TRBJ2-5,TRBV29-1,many,CSVGRRSGQETQYF,TGCAGCGTTGGGCGCAGGTCGGGGCAAGAGACCCAGTACTTC
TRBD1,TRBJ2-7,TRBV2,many,CASSAPGTGRGEQYF,TGTGCCAGCAGTGCACCAGGGACAGGGCGTGGCGAGCAGTACTTC
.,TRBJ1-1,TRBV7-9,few,CASSQTPGNTEAFF,TGTGCCAGCAGCCAAACCCCCGGGAACACTGAAGCTTTCTTT
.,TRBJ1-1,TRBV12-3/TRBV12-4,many,CASSLVGLQTEAFF,TGTGCCAGCAGTTTAGTTGGACTCCAAACTGAAGCTTTCTTT
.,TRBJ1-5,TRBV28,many,CASSRSGQPQHF,TGTGCCAGCAGTCGCTCGGGTCAGCCCCAGCATTTT
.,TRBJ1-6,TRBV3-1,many,CASSQVTEDNSPLHF,TGTGCCAGCAGCCAAGTGACAGAGGATAATTCACCCCTCCACTTT
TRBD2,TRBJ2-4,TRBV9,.,CASSVGGGGRAKNIQYF,TGTGCCAGCAGCGTAGGGGGGGGAGGTCGGGCCAAAAACATTCAGTACTTC
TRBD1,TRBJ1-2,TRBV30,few,CAWSVSRGVGGYTF,TGTGCCTGGAGTGTCTCCAGGGGGGTTGGTGGCTACACCTTC
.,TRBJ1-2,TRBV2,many,CASSPRGFYGYTF,TGTGCCAGCAGCCCACGGGGATTCTATGGCTACACCTTC
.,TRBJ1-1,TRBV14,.,CASSTTLNTEAFF,TGTGCCAGCAGCACTACTTTGAACACTGAAGCTTTCTTT
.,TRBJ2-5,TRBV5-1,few,CASSLLGGPQETQYF,TGCGCCAGCAGCCTACTTGGAGGGCCACAAGAGACCCAGTACTTC
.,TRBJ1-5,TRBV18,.,CASSLGRESNQPQHF,TGTGCCAGCTCACTCGGACGGGAAAGCAATCAGCCCCAGCATTTT
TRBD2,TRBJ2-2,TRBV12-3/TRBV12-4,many,CASSSPGGSTGELFF,TGTGCCAGCAGTTCGCCTGGCGGGAGTACCGGGGAGCTGTTTTTT
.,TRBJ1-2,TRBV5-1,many,CASSPDSPYGYTF,TGCGCCAGCAGCCCGGACAGCCCCTATGGCTACACCTTC